This T cell receptor (beta chain) was sequenced for a study of cytomegalovirus exposure and HLA in healthy donors. PCR employed 60 Vbeta and 13 Jbeta primers. The assay was immunoSEQ multiplex PCR, and TCRdb's table has in-frame clones only and misses some. The profile shows 170,000 or so clones, 70% to 80% of them singletons. Findings and caveats of the study: Researchers reported that a few CMV-associated chains were confirmed in vitro as CMV antigen-specific. Presence/absence analyses took donor sequencing depth as roughly uniform. Among immune exposure information, only CMV serostatus was available. One variant, a missense change in DCLRE1C, was linked in a later analysis to TCR beta V- and J-gene trimming.

CDR1 and CDR2 from the germline V gene are MNHEY and SMNVEV (reference sequence). V trimming: 3 bases; J trimming: 5 bases; junction bases outside the gene matches: 13. This CDR3 is 17 amino acids long. The sample holds one count of this clone. The antigen remains undetermined. The chain employs TRBV27 and TRBJ1-5; 7 bases align to TRBD1. The sequenced sample consisted of PBMCs. This receptor was identified in a woman younger than 45 in good health and CMV-seropositive. The CDR3 DNA sequence: TGTGCCAGCAGTTTCTACATTCCTCGACAGGGCTATCAGCCCCAGCATTTT. Its protein product is CASSFYIPRQGYQPQHF.